This is a list of T cell receptor beta chains from one sample in a study of regulatory T cells in long-lasting Graves disease. TCRdb reprocessed the multiplex PCR reads with MiXCR, giving one entry per CDR3 protein. The sample lists approximately 440,000 distinct CDR3 sequences, about 17% seen once, with 9% to 15% in the top ten. The sample also formed part of further work on T cells in Graves' hyperthyroidism and ophthalmopathy.

Sample: peripheral blood mononuclear cells (PBMCs), taken at new diagnosis, from a patient treated with antithyroid drugs. These receptors originate from a middle-aged man with Graves disease. Each CDR3 is given with its conserved first and last residue. D genes are given only for firm matches. Clone size is stated in some rows and not others, as once, few, many or a class when expanded.

v_gene	d_gene	abundance	j_gene	CDR3aa	CDR3nt
TRBV4-2	TRBD1	NA	TRBJ2-1	CASSQDIEGAPHNEQFF	TGTGCCAGCAGCCAAGATATTGAGGGGGCTCCCCACAATGAGCAGTTCTTC
TRBV11-2	NA	many	TRBJ2-3	CASSLDGRVADTQYF	TGTGCCAGCAGCTTAGACGGCAGGGTTGCAGATACGCAGTATTTT
TRBV14	TRBD2	few	TRBJ2-4	CASSRGGNIQYF	TGTGCCAGCAGCCGGGGGGGGAACATTCAGTACTTC
TRBV30	TRBD1	many	TRBJ1-1	CAWTTGAGTEAFF	TGTGCCTGGACCACAGGGGCGGGCACTGAAGCTTTCTTT
TRBV7-9	NA	few	TRBJ2-7	CASSFGRPYEQYF	TGTGCCAGCAGCTTCGGTAGGCCGTACGAGCAGTACTTC
TRBV30	NA	many	TRBJ2-2	CAWNLYTVELFF	TGTGCCTGGAACTTGTATACGGTGGAGCTGTTTTTT
TRBV11-2	TRBD1	many	TRBJ1-4	CASSLGDRENEKLFF	TGTGCCAGCAGCTTAGGTGACAGGGAGAATGAAAAACTGTTTTTT
TRBV14	NA	many	TRBJ1-2	CASSPGGSYGYTF	TGTGCCAGCAGCCCGGGGGGCAGTTATGGCTACACCTTC
TRBV28	TRBD2	many	TRBJ2-5	CASRLAVPRETQYF	TGTGCCAGCCGTCTAGCGGTACCTCGAGAGACCCAGTACTTC
TRBV18	NA	many	TRBJ2-1	CASSPLGSGVSYNEQFF	TGTGCCAGCTCACCACTCGGGTCGGGAGTGTCCTACAATGAGCAGTTCTTC
TRBV27	NA	NA	TRBJ2-7	CASSLGMEQYF	TGTGCCAGCAGTTTAGGGATGGAGCAGTACTTC
TRBV28	TRBD1	NA	TRBJ1-6	CASSHPGQGILSPLHF	TGTGCCAGCAGCCACCCGGGACAGGGGATTCTTTCACCCCTCCACTTT
TRBV19	NA	few	TRBJ1-1	CASSITGPMNTEAFF	TGTGCCAGTAGTATCACAGGTCCCATGAACACTGAAGCTTTCTTT
TRBV20-1	TRBD2	NA	TRBJ2-7	CSARMKAGGPFEQYF	TGCAGTGCTAGAATGAAGGCGGGAGGGCCTTTCGAGCAGTACTTC
TRBV20-1	NA	few	TRBJ2-6	CSAQEDPSNSGANVLTF	TGCAGTGCCCAGGAGGACCCTTCTAACTCTGGGGCCAACGTCCTGACTTTC
TRBV5-1	TRBD1	many	TRBJ2-7	CASSLEGTGTLYF	TGCGCCAGCAGCTTGGAGGGGACAGGGACCCTGTACTTC
TRBV12-3/TRBV12-4	NA	many	TRBJ2-1	CASRRQTAGIAGQFF	TGTGCCAGCAGGCGGCAGACGGCAGGCATTGCTGGGCAGTTCTTC
TRBV12-3/TRBV12-4	NA	many	TRBJ2-3	CASSLKGDTQYF	TGTGCCAGCAGTTTGAAAGGAGATACGCAGTATTTT
TRBV7-9	TRBD2	many	TRBJ2-3	CASGGSGGLSTDTQYF	TGTGCCAGCGGCGGCAGCGGGGGCCTTAGCACAGATACGCAGTATTTT
TRBV4-1	NA	NA	TRBJ1-6	CASSRERGGSPLHF	TGCGCCAGCAGCCGCGAGAGAGGAGGCTCACCCCTCCACTTT
TRBV6-1	TRBD1	many	TRBJ1-2	CASSATGSYGYTF	TGTGCCAGCAGCGCGACAGGGAGCTATGGCTACACCTTC
TRBV5-1	NA	many	TRBJ2-1	CASSLRVDNEQFF	TGCGCCAGCAGCCTCAGGGTAGACAATGAGCAGTTCTTC
TRBV20-1	TRBD2	NA	TRBJ2-1	CSARDFLAGGGEQFF	TGCAGTGCTAGAGATTTCCTAGCGGGGGGGGGTGAGCAGTTCTTC
TRBV27	TRBD1	NA	TRBJ2-3	CASSFGQGGTDTQYF	TGTGCCAGCAGTTTTGGACAGGGGGGCACAGATACGCAGTATTTT
TRBV15	TRBD2	many	TRBJ2-1	CATSRETSGKNEQFF	TGTGCCACCAGCAGAGAAACTAGCGGGAAAAATGAGCAGTTCTTC
TRBV6-5	TRBD2	many	TRBJ2-1	CASSWSSGRALDDEQFF	TGTGCCAGCAGTTGGAGTAGCGGGAGGGCCCTCGATGATGAGCAGTTCTTC
TRBV20-1	TRBD1	few	TRBJ2-7	CSARDGTGANYEQYF	TGCAGTGCTAGAGATGGGACAGGGGCCAACTACGAGCAGTACTTC
TRBV28	NA	NA	TRBJ2-7	CASIDSNKPYEQYF	TGTGCCAGCATTGACTCGAACAAGCCCTACGAGCAGTACTTC
TRBV20-1	NA	many	TRBJ2-5	CSARDSRTYQETQYF	TGCAGTGCTAGAGATTCTCGGACTTACCAAGAGACCCAGTACTTC
TRBV7-2	NA	few	TRBJ1-5	CASSLGIGRWGNQPQHF	TGTGCCAGCAGCTTAGGAATAGGCCGTTGGGGCAATCAGCCCCAGCATTTT
TRBV7-3	TRBD2	few	TRBJ2-3	CASNPGTSADTQYF	TGTGCCAGCAACCCCGGGACTAGCGCCGATACGCAGTATTTT
TRBV12-3/TRBV12-4	NA	NA	TRBJ1-5	CASSPGETRSNQPQHF	TGTGCCAGCAGCCCCGGGGAGACAAGAAGCAATCAGCCCCAGCATTTT
TRBV11-2	NA	many	TRBJ1-4	CASSLGGRLEKLFF	TGTGCCAGCAGCTTAGGGGGAAGGTTGGAAAAACTGTTTTTT
TRBV5-1	NA	many	TRBJ2-1	CASSLGVNAYNEQFF	TGCGCCAGCAGCTTGGGAGTGAATGCCTACAATGAGCAGTTCTTC
TRBV29-1	TRBD2	few	TRBJ2-7	CSVVPFRGSSYEQYF	TGCAGCGTCGTTCCGTTTCGCGGGAGCTCCTACGAGCAGTACTTC
TRBV25-1	NA	few	TRBJ1-2	CASSESGWNGYTF	TGTGCCAGCAGTGAATCAGGGTGGAATGGCTACACCTTC
TRBV28	TRBD1	few	TRBJ2-2	CASSSTGEVFGELFF	TGTGCCAGCAGTTCAACAGGGGAAGTTTTCGGGGAGCTGTTTTTT
TRBV24-1	TRBD2	many	TRBJ2-1	CATSGTGTSGQYEQFF	TGTGCCACCAGTGGTACCGGGACTAGCGGCCAATATGAGCAGTTCTTC
TRBV28	TRBD2	many	TRBJ2-1	CASSYTSGSFAEQFF	TGTGCCAGCAGTTACACTAGCGGGAGTTTCGCTGAGCAGTTCTTC
TRBV20-1	TRBD2	NA	TRBJ2-4	CSAVSRGSGYQYF	TGCAGTGCTGTTAGTAGGGGTAGCGGGTATCAGTACTTC
TRBV28	NA	many	TRBJ2-3	CASSFVGVTDTQYF	TGTGCCAGCAGTTTCGTGGGAGTAACAGATACGCAGTATTTT
TRBV6-1	TRBD2	NA	TRBJ2-2	CASSPTSGSRITNTGELFF	TGTGCCAGCAGCCCTACTAGCGGGAGTCGGATAACGAACACCGGGGAGCTGTTTTTT
TRBV5-1	NA	NA	TRBJ2-5	CASSLQQAQETQYF	TGCGCCAGCAGCTTGCAACAGGCTCAAGAGACCCAGTACTTC
TRBV28	TRBD1	NA	TRBJ2-7	CASSFPGQSSYEQYF	TGTGCCAGCAGTTTCCCGGGACAGAGCTCCTACGAGCAGTACTTC
TRBV2	TRBD2	many	TRBJ2-1	CASSEVRTSGHTYNEQFF	TGTGCCAGCAGTGAAGTGCGGACTAGCGGGCACACCTACAATGAGCAGTTCTTC
TRBV20-1	NA	few	TRBJ1-5	CSARDPPGADQPQHF	TGCAGTGCTAGAGATCCGCCGGGGGCGGATCAGCCCCAGCATTTT
TRBV12-3/TRBV12-4	NA	many	TRBJ2-5	CASSPPRDTQETQYF	TGTGCCAGCAGCCCCCCCCGGGACACCCAAGAGACCCAGTACTTC
TRBV9	NA	once	TRBJ1-2	CASSVGVGGSGYTF	TGTGCCAGCAGCGTAGGGGTAGGAGGGAGCGGCTACACCTTC
TRBV6-2/TRBV6-3	NA	NA	TRBJ1-1	CASSVNPGDAFF	TGTGCCAGCAGCGTAAACCCGGGGGACGCTTTCTTT
TRBV19	NA	NA	TRBJ2-7	CASSIWAGGSSYEQYF	TGTGCCAGTAGTATTTGGGCAGGGGGGAGCTCCTACGAGCAGTACTTC
TRBV2	NA	NA	TRBJ2-1	CASPSGTPDYNEQFF	TGTGCCAGCCCATCCGGGACACCCGACTACAATGAGCAGTTCTTC
TRBV5-4	NA	NA	TRBJ2-1	CASNVGQLTYNEQFF	TGTGCCAGCAACGTCGGTCAGTTGACATACAATGAGCAGTTCTTC
TRBV28	NA	many	TRBJ2-7	CASNDRWIFSYEQYF	TGTGCCAGCAACGATAGATGGATTTTCTCCTACGAGCAGTACTTC
TRBV6-5	NA	NA	TRBJ2-5	CASSYSIGPGGETQYF	TGTGCCAGCAGTTACTCGATAGGGCCTGGAGGGGAGACCCAGTACTTC
TRBV11-2	NA	many	TRBJ2-4	CASSLLLAKNIQYF	TGTGCCAGCAGCCTACTACTAGCCAAAAACATTCAGTACTTC
TRBV7-9	TRBD2	many	TRBJ2-7	CASSKIPFHRTSGRTESYEQYF	TGTGCCAGCAGCAAAATCCCATTCCATCGGACTAGCGGGAGGACCGAATCCTACGAGCAGTACTTC